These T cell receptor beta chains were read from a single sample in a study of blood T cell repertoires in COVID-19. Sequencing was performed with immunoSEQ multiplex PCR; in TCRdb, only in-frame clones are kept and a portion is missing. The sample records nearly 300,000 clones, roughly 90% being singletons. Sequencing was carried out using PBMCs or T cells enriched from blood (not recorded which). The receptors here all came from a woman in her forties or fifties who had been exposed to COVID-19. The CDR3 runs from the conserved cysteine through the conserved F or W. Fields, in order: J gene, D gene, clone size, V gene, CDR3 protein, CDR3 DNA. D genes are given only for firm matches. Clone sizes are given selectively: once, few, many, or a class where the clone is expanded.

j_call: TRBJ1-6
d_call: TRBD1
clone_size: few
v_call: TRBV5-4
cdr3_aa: CASSLGTGGINNSPLHF
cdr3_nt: TGTGCCAGCAGCTTAGGGACAGGAGGGATTAATAATTCACCCCTCCACTTT

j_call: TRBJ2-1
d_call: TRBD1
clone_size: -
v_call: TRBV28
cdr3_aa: CASRGGQGALNEQFF
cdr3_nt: TGTGCCAGCAGGGGGGGACAGGGGGCGCTCAATGAGCAGTTCTTC

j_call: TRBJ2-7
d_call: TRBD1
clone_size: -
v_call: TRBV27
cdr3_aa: CASGPTGGVVGIYEQYF
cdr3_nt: TGTGCCAGCGGACCGACAGGGGGCGTGGTGGGTATCTACGAGCAGTACTTC

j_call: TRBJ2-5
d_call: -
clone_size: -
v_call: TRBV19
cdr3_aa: CASNRNLGGPETQYF
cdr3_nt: TGTGCCAGTAATCGGAACCTCGGGGGGCCAGAGACCCAGTACTTC

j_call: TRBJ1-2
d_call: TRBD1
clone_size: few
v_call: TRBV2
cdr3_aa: CASSPAGQGRYGYTF
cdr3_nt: TGTGCCAGCAGTCCCGCCGGACAGGGAAGGTATGGCTACACCTTC

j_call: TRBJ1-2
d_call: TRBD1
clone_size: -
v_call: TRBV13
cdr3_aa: CASSRSRDRVRGGYTF
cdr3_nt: TGTGCCAGCAGCCGAAGCCGGGACAGGGTACGAGGTGGCTACACCTTC

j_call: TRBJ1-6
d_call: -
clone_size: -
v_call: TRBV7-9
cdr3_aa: CASQRTANSPLHF
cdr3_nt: TGTGCCAGCCAACGGACAGCGAATTCACCCCTCCACTTT

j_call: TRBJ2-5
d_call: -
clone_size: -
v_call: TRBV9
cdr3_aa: CASSVATGSQETQYF
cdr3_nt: TGTGCCAGCAGCGTAGCAACGGGATCCCAAGAGACCCAGTACTTC

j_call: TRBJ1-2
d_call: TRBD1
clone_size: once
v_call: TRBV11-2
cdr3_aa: CASSRNRGLLYGYTF
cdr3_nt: TGTGCCAGCAGCAGAAACAGGGGGCTTCTCTATGGCTACACCTTC

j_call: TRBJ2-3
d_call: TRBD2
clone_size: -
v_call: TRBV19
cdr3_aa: CASSPGTSLHTQYF
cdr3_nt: TGTGCCAGTAGTCCCGGGACTAGTCTACATACGCAGTATTTT

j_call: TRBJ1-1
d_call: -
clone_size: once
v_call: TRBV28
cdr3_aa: CASRGGRTEAFF
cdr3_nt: TGTGCCAGCCGGGGGGGGCGCACTGAAGCTTTCTTT

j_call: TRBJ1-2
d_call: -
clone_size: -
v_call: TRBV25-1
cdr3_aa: CASIGPFHVAGGNYGYTF
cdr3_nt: TGTGCCAGCATAGGCCCCTTCCACGTAGCCGGGGGAAACTATGGCTACACCTTC

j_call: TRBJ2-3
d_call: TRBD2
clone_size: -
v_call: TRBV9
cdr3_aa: CASSPSISGVPGTQYF
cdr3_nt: TGTGCCAGCAGCCCCTCGATTAGCGGGGTACCAGGGACGCAGTATTTT

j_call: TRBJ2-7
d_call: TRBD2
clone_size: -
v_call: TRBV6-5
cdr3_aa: CASRRGGGFYEQYF
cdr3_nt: TGTGCCAGCAGACGGGGCGGGGGGTTTTACGAGCAGTACTTC

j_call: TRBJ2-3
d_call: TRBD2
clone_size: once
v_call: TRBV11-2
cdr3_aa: CASTIAGGTDTQYF
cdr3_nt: TGTGCCAGCACCATAGCGGGGGGCACAGATACGCAGTATTTT

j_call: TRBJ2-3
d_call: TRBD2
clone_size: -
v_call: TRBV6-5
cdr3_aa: CASRLGGDTDTQYF
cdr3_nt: TGTGCCAGCAGGCTCGGGGGGGACACAGATACGCAGTATTTT

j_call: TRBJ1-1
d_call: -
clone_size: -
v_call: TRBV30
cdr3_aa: CAWSAGSTEAFF
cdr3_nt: TGTGCCTGGAGTGCGGGGAGCACTGAAGCTTTCTTT